This T cell receptor (beta chain) is from a study of CD8 T cells in ankylosing spondylitis. Per germline, CDR1 SQVTM and CDR2 ANQGSEA. The CDR3 contains 14 residues. The V and J ends lost 7 bases and 5 bases respectively, with 20 bases between them. Findings and limits, study-wide: Relatively scarce in peripheral blood, disease-linked clones were CD8+. Matched ankylosing spondylitis synovial fluid reportedly contained a significantly enriched population of disease-linked clones. The study identified a TCR beta motif of roughly eight highly homologous variants that appeared characteristic of ankylosing spondylitis blood. Earlier authors reported some of these motif variants in reactive arthritis synovial fluid and blood.

Preparation of TCR beta libraries was done by quantitative 5'-RACE with molecular barcodes. TCRdb reanalysed the 5' RACE reads using MiXCR and keeps one entry per CDR3 protein. The table has roughly 670,000 distinct CDR3 sequences, roughly 20% seen once. A remark on this clonotype: As yet, its antigen is unknown.

The chain links TRBV29-1 to TRBJ1-1; no clear D. The material sequenced was blood, either unsorted or a sorted T cell fraction (not recorded which). This receptor was taken from a male donor with ankylosing spondylitis. The CDR3 spells CSAAPGMGWTEAFF. CDR3 coding DNA: TGCAGCGCCGCCCCAGGAATGGGTTGGACTGAAGCTTTCTTT.